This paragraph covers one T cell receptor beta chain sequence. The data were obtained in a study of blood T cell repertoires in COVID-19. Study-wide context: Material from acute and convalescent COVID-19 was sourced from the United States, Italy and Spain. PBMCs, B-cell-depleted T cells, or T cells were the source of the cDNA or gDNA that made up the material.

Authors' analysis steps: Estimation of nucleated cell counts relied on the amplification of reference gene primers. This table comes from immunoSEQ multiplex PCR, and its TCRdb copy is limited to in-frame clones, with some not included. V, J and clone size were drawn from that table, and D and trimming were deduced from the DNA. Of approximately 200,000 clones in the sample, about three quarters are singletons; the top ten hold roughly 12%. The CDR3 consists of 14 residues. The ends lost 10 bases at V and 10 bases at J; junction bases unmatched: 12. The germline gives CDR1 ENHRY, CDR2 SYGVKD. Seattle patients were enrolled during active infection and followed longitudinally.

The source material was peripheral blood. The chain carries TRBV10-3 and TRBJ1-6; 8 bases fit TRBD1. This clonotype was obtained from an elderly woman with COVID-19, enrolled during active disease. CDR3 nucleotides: TGTGCCACCCGACAGGGGACGTCCGAATCACCCCTCCACTTT. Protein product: CATRQGTSESPLHF.